Included here is one T cell receptor (beta chain) sequence, with context. Its target is not known. The data were obtained in a study of siplizumab effects on memory and regulatory T cells. The length of the CDR3 is 15 residues. Germline CDR1 SGHTA, CDR2 FQGTGA. V was clipped by 2 bases and J by 3 bases; unmatched bases: 4. As described, mixed lymphocyte reaction cells underwent coculture at 37°C for a duration of approximately six days. TCRdb keeps only in-frame clones here, not all; method: immunoSEQ multiplex PCR. The table shows 15,000 to 20,000 clones, with 40% to 60% occurring only once. What was sequenced was CFSE-low (dividing) CD4+ T cells sorted from an allogeneic mixed lymphocyte reaction. The source is a human donor in good health; the cells came from an allogeneic mixed lymphocyte reaction. The rearrangement uses TRBV7-3 and TRBJ2-1; TRBD2 matches at 7 bases. CDR3: CASSLLAVGYNEQFF. CDR3 coding DNA: TGTGCCAGCAGCTTACTAGCGGTGGGCTACAATGAGCAGTTCTTC.